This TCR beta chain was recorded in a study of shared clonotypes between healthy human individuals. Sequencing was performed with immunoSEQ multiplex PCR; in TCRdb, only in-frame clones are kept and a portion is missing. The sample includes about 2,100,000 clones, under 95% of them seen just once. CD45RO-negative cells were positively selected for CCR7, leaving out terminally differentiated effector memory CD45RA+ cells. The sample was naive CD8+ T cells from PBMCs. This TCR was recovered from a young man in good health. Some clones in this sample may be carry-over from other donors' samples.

The CDR3 region has the DNA TGTGCCAGCAGCTTAGCAGCCCGGAACACTGAAGCTTTCTTT. Its translation is CASSLAARNTEAFF. The chain recombines TRBV11-2 with TRBJ1-1; D not resolved. This CDR3 region has 14 residues. Germline loops: CDR1 SGHAT, CDR2 FQNNGV. V dropped 1 base and J dropped 1 base, with 7 bases sitting between them.